The TCR beta chain under discussion was sequenced for a study of cytomegalovirus exposure and HLA in healthy donors. PCR primers comprised 60 Vbeta and 13 Jbeta primers. Here immunoSEQ multiplex PCR was the method, and the copy in TCRdb shows in-frame clones only, minus some. The sample contains 120,000 to 150,000 clones, approximately 80% of which appear only once. The CDR3 has 14 amino acids. Trimming shortened V by 0 bases and J by 3 bases, and 7 bases separated the two germline ends. The V gene's germline CDR1 is SGDLS and CDR2 YYNGEE. Healthy donors of bone marrow made up the group. When sampled, the donors appeared nominally healthy, though they likely had unrecorded immune exposures.

Specimen: PBMCs. The sequence derives from a man in his thirties or forties in good health and CMV-seropositive. The V and J genes are TRBV9 and TRBJ1-5; TRBD1 might be the D (5 bases). CDR3 in amino acids: CASSVGRDNQPQHF. For the CDR3, the DNA is TGTGCCAGCAGCGTAGGCAGGGACAATCAGCCCCAGCATTTT. The whole variable domain, filled in from reference TRBV9 and TRBJ1-5, reads DSGVTQTPKHLITATGQRVTLRCSPRSGDLSVYWYQQSLDQGLQFLIQYYNGEERAKGNILERFSAQQFPDLHSELNLSSLELGDSALYFCASSVGRDNQPQHFGDGTRLSIL.